This TCR beta chain was profiled in a study of CD8+ T cells in alopecia areata. Study at large: Female C3H/HeJ recipients aged roughly 6-11 weeks got skin from C3H/HeJ graft donors aged about 6-13 months that had spontaneous alopecia.

Cell sorting was performed on pooled cutaneous lymph node cells with CD4, CD8alpha, NKG2D, NKG2ACE and other markers. This clone was counted between two and nine times. The antigen is not known. Any gene name here is a mouse gene name. Additional DNA sequences in this sample encode the identical CDR3. Study-wide points: Scalp sequencing captures resident alphabeta T cells of normal skin too. It was less clear whether patients shared TCRs than it was in mice, possibly because of HLA. Across lesional scalp, and particularly alopecia totalis/universalis, clonality surpassed that of normal scalp.

Sequencing relied on a cDNA template that was reverse transcribed from extracted RNA. Assay used: immunoSEQ multiplex PCR; TCRdb lists only in-frame clones, some missing. The specimen has around 300,000 clones, none found just once. The receptor comes from a C3H/HeJ mouse with alopecia areata. As its MHC haplotype, the strain has H2-k. The specimen sequenced was CD4+ T cells sorted from a lymph node.

The CDR3 loop is CASSQEGLGSYEQYF. The CDR3 bases that were read are TGTGCCAGCAGCCAAGAAGGACTGGGCTCCTAT. This rearrangement joins TRBV5 to TRBJ2-7; 8 bases map to TRBD2. The read finishes 4 residues shy of the CDR3 end, and the germline J gene is used to complete it. The CDR3 length is 15 residues. Germline assignment: CDR1 LGHNA and CDR2 YNLKQL (reference sequence). V lost 0 bases, J lost 0 bases, and 1 base stayed unmatched.